A selection of T cell receptor beta chains follows, all from one sample in a study of cytomegalovirus exposure and HLA in healthy donors. Method: immunoSEQ multiplex PCR; TCRdb's copy keeps in-frame clones and lacks some. Of about 140,000 clones listed, about 75% were seen once; the top ten hold 3.9%. What was sequenced was PBMCs. The origin of the receptors is a man younger than 35 in good health and CMV-seronegative. Both conserved end residues are part of each CDR3. The D gene is left open where the match is weak. Expanded clones get a size class; other rows say once, few or many, or leave the size out.

clone size,V gene,J gene,D gene,CDR3 protein,CDR3 DNA
-,TRBV28,TRBJ2-7,TRBD1,CASRKDRGTYEQYF,TGTGCCAGCAGGAAAGACAGGGGTACCTACGAGCAGTACTTC
-,TRBV28,TRBJ1-2,-,CASRPVGPLNKNYGYTF,TGTGCCAGCAGGCCCGTGGGCCCCTTAAATAAGAACTATGGCTACACCTTC
-,TRBV19,TRBJ1-1,-,CASSMRVNTEAFF,TGTGCCAGTAGTATGCGGGTGAACACTGAAGCTTTCTTT
few,TRBV6-4,TRBJ2-3,TRBD1,CASSVGTGGTDTQYF,TGTGCCAGCAGTGTCGGGACAGGGGGCACAGATACGCAGTATTTT
-,TRBV28,TRBJ2-7,-,CASSSRHRAPYEQYF,TGTGCCAGCAGTTCACGGCACAGGGCCCCCTACGAGCAGTACTTC
-,TRBV19,TRBJ2-7,TRBD2,CASSIGAGAKEQYF,TGTGCCAGTAGTATAGGGGCGGGAGCTAAGGAGCAGTACTTC
-,TRBV2,TRBJ2-3,-,CATRLVDTQYF,TGTGCCACCCGACTAGTAGATACGCAGTATTTT
few,TRBV11-2,TRBJ2-7,TRBD1,CASTTTGYAEQYF,TGTGCCAGCACGACGACAGGGTATGCCGAGCAGTACTTC
-,TRBV18,TRBJ2-1,-,CASSPGPGIGQFF,TGTGCCAGCTCACCAGGCCCCGGGATCGGGCAGTTCTTC
few,TRBV30,TRBJ2-3,TRBD2,CAWIRLREGTDTQYF,TGTGCCTGGATCAGATTGCGGGAGGGCACAGATACGCAGTATTTT
-,TRBV6-6,TRBJ1-4,TRBD1,CASSYPQQGAREKLFF,TGTGCCAGCAGTTACCCCCAACAGGGGGCTAGAGAAAAACTGTTTTTT
-,TRBV19,TRBJ1-5,TRBD1,CASSYDRDLNQPQHF,TGTGCCAGTAGTTACGACAGGGATCTCAATCAGCCCCAGCATTTT
once,TRBV2,TRBJ2-7,TRBD1,CASNPDRGLYEQYF,TGTGCCAGCAATCCGGACAGGGGGCTCTACGAGCAGTACTTC
few,TRBV30,TRBJ1-6,-,CAWRVQKNSPLHF,TGTGCCTGGAGAGTACAGAAGAATTCACCCCTCCACTTT
-,TRBV7-3,TRBJ1-2,TRBD1,CASSAQGPPTSYGYTF,TGTGCCAGCAGCGCACAGGGGCCGCCCACTTCCTATGGCTACACCTTC
-,TRBV18,TRBJ2-1,-,CASSPGTGSYNEQFF,TGTGCCAGCTCACCTGGGACTGGCTCCTACAATGAGCAGTTCTTC
-,TRBV18,TRBJ1-1,TRBD1,CASSLGQGYAFF,TGTGCCAGCTCACTCGGACAGGGTTACGCTTTCTTT
few,TRBV9,TRBJ1-1,TRBD1,CASSPPRGTEAFF,TGTGCCAGCAGCCCCCCCAGGGGGACTGAAGCTTTCTTT
-,TRBV2,TRBJ2-5,TRBD1,CASRFPQTGYQETQYF,TGTGCCAGCAGATTCCCCCAGACAGGGTACCAAGAGACCCAGTACTTC
-,TRBV6-1,TRBJ2-6,TRBD1,CASSAQGAPGANVLTF,TGTGCCAGCAGTGCGCAGGGGGCCCCTGGGGCCAACGTCCTGACTTTC
-,TRBV28,TRBJ2-6,TRBD1,CASSLGQTSSGANVLTF,TGTGCCAGCAGTCTGGGACAGACCAGCTCTGGGGCCAACGTCCTGACTTTC
-,TRBV7-8,TRBJ1-3,-,CASSLSNRNTIYF,TGTGCCAGCAGCTTATCAAATCGGAACACCATATATTTT
-,TRBV7-8,TRBJ2-5,-,CASSLTAGAGTQYF,TGTGCCAGCAGCTTAACTGCAGGGGCCGGGACCCAGTACTTC
-,TRBV7-2,TRBJ2-1,-,CASSLSESTYNEQFF,TGTGCCAGCAGCTTATCCGAGTCAACCTACAATGAGCAGTTCTTC
once,TRBV19,TRBJ1-2,-,CASSIDLGLGRGYTF,TGTGCCAGTAGTATAGATTTAGGGTTGGGGCGCGGCTACACCTTC
once,TRBV27,TRBJ2-7,TRBD2,CASSLAGGRSYEQYF,TGTGCCAGCAGTTTAGCGGGAGGGCGCTCCTACGAGCAGTACTTC
-,TRBV6-1,TRBJ1-3,-,CASSVSSGNTIYF,TGTGCCAGCAGTGTTAGCTCTGGAAACACCATATATTTT
-,TRBV28,TRBJ1-4,-,CASSFGGSDEKLFF,TGTGCCAGCAGTTTCGGGGGGAGTGATGAAAAACTGTTTTTT
-,TRBV29-1,TRBJ1-3,-,CSVEDRSRDSSGNTIYF,TGCAGCGTTGAAGATCGTAGCAGGGATAGCTCTGGAAACACCATATATTTT
once,TRBV7-9,TRBJ2-1,TRBD1,CASSFRSTGDNEQFF,TGTGCCAGCAGCTTCCGATCGACAGGGGATAATGAGCAGTTCTTC
-,TRBV14,TRBJ2-3,-,CASSPLVTSTDTQYF,TGTGCCAGCAGCCCATTAGTCACTAGCACAGATACGCAGTATTTT
-,TRBV19,TRBJ1-5,TRBD1,CASGNRGGGSNQPQHF,TGTGCCAGTGGGAACAGGGGAGGTGGAAGCAATCAGCCCCAGCATTTT
-,TRBV10-3,TRBJ1-1,TRBD1,CAISVTGGVNTEAFF,TGTGCCATCAGTGTTACAGGGGGCGTCAACACTGAAGCTTTCTTT
-,TRBV19,TRBJ1-2,-,CASSISSRGGYTF,TGTGCCAGTAGTATATCAAGCAGGGGAGGCTACACCTTC
-,TRBV19,TRBJ1-2,TRBD1,CASLGDSEANYGYTF,TGTGCCAGCTTGGGGGACAGCGAAGCTAACTATGGCTACACCTTC
-,TRBV5-1,TRBJ2-1,-,CASSSRQGASLYNEQFF,TGCGCCAGCAGCTCGCGACAAGGGGCATCCCTTTACAATGAGCAGTTCTTC
few,TRBV5-5,TRBJ1-1,-,CASSRQEFRTEAFF,TGTGCCAGCAGCCGCCAGGAATTTAGAACTGAAGCTTTCTTT
few,TRBV2,TRBJ2-2,-,CASSEVGRGTGELFF,TGTGCCAGCAGTGAAGTGGGTCGCGGCACCGGGGAGCTGTTTTTT
few,TRBV7-6,TRBJ2-1,TRBD2,CASSSGLGSGMTSSYNEQFF,TGTGCCAGCAGCTCGGGACTGGGTAGCGGGATGACTAGCTCCTACAATGAGCAGTTCTTC
-,TRBV2,TRBJ2-7,-,CASRLSYEQYF,TGTGCCAGCCGACTTTCCTACGAGCAGTACTTC
-,TRBV5-1,TRBJ2-5,TRBD1,CASSFFSRDSRYQETQYF,TGCGCCAGCAGCTTTTTCAGTCGGGACAGCAGGTACCAAGAGACCCAGTACTTC
-,TRBV27,TRBJ2-3,TRBD2,CASSLASGGADRGTDTQYF,TGTGCCAGCAGTTTGGCTAGCGGGGGGGCTGATCGAGGCACAGATACGCAGTATTTT
-,TRBV7-9,TRBJ2-7,TRBD1,CASSLEPGQGHEQYF,TGTGCCAGCAGCTTGGAACCGGGACAGGGCCACGAGCAGTACTTC
-,TRBV5-1,TRBJ2-3,TRBD1,CASSLNRGSTDTQYF,TGCGCCAGCAGCTTGAACAGGGGAAGCACAGATACGCAGTATTTT
-,TRBV2,TRBJ2-5,-,CASVQETQYF,TGTGCCAGCGTACAAGAGACCCAGTACTTC
-,TRBV4-1,TRBJ2-1,TRBD2,CASSQLGTGRGAEQFF,TGCGCCAGCAGCCAATTGGGCACCGGGAGGGGTGCTGAGCAGTTCTTC
-,TRBV9,TRBJ2-7,-,CASSGEGYEQYF,TGTGCCAGCAGCGGCGAGGGCTACGAGCAGTACTTC
-,TRBV28,TRBJ2-1,-,CASSSGTLYNEQFF,TGTGCCAGCAGTTCCGGGACACTCTACAATGAGCAGTTCTTC
-,TRBV5-8,TRBJ1-2,-,CASSLVLGYTF,TGTGCCAGCAGCCTCGTTTTAGGCTACACCTTC
-,TRBV19,TRBJ2-7,-,CASSSSIQGTYEQYF,TGTGCCAGTAGTAGTTCTATACAGGGAACCTACGAGCAGTACTTC
-,TRBV7-8,TRBJ2-7,TRBD2,CASSLISGNSYEQYF,TGTGCCAGCAGCTTAATTAGCGGGAACTCCTACGAGCAGTACTTC
once,TRBV7-3,TRBJ1-1,-,CASSQTVGGETEAFF,TGTGCCAGCAGCCAAACGGTAGGGGGGGAGACTGAAGCTTTCTTT
once,TRBV28,TRBJ2-1,-,CASGSQGFGQFF,TGTGCCAGCGGATCCCAGGGGTTCGGACAGTTCTTC
-,TRBV6-1,TRBJ2-1,TRBD2,CASRLAGTSYNEQFF,TGTGCCAGCAGACTAGCGGGGACCTCCTACAATGAGCAGTTCTTC
-,TRBV5-6,TRBJ2-7,TRBD1,CASSFEPGQVLYEQYF,TGTGCCAGCAGCTTTGAACCGGGACAGGTGCTATACGAGCAGTACTTC